The 6 T cell receptor beta chains given below trace back to one sample, sequenced in a study of blood T cell repertoires in COVID-19. TCRdb's copy holds only in-frame clones and misses some; the assay was immunoSEQ multiplex PCR. The sample holds about 270,000 clones; 65% to 90% are singletons and the top ten take about 14%. Sequenced input: PBMCs or T cells enriched from blood (not recorded which). These receptors originate from a man aged 18 to 29 who had recovered from COVID-19.

This clone was recorded only once. The rearrangement links TRBV11-2 to TRBJ1-6, with a weak D call TRBD1 (5 bases). The CDR3 contains 17 residues. Trimming cost V 1 base and J 6 bases, with 16 bases left between them. Germline V lookup: CDR1 SGHAT, CDR2 FQNNGV. CDR3 amino acids: CASSLVFGGTANSPLHF. The DNA for the CDR3 is TGTGCCAGCAGCTTAGTTTTTGGAGGGACGGCTAATTCACCCCTCCACTTT. Full variable domain (outside the CDR3, taken from reference TRBV11-2 and TRBJ1-6): EAGVAQSPRYKIIEKRQSVAFWCNPISGHATLYWYQQILGQGPKLLIQFQNNGVVDDSQLPKDRFSAERLKGVDSTLKIQPAKLEDSAVYLCASSLVFGGTANSPLHFGNGTRLTVT.

This clone was detected only a few times. The chain joins TRBV7-9 to TRBJ2-7; possibly TRBD2 for D (6 bases). Trimming took 2 bases from V and 8 from J, leaving 16 bases between them. The CDR3 runs to 14 residues. Germline V gene lookup returns CDR1 SEHNR and CDR2 FQNEAQ (reference sequence). The CDR3 region is CASSLLADFAKQYF. CDR3 sequence (DNA): TGTGCCAGCAGCTTATTAGCGGACTTCGCCAAGCAGTACTTC.

The chain carries TRBV21-1 and TRBJ1-5; the table gives TRBD1 as D, unverified against the DNA. TRBV21-1 is tagged as a pseudogene. This CDR3 region has 16 residues. The CDR3 DNA follows: TGTGCCAGCAGCAAAGAGCACAGGGGGGTCAATCAGCCCCAGCATTTT. Protein: CASSKEHRGVNQPQHF.

V gene TRBV5-1 combines with J gene TRBJ1-5, with D possibly being TRBD1 (5 bases). Trimming cost V 4 bases and J 1 base, with 9 bases left between them. CDR1 is SGHRS, CDR2 YFSETQ, per germline. The CDR3 consists of 14 residues. The CDR3 loop reads CASSPDRSNQPQHF. Written as DNA, the CDR3 is TGCGCCAGCAGCCCAGACAGAAGCAATCAGCCCCAGCATTTT.

The chain uses TRBV3-1 (or the pseudogene TRBV3-2) and TRBJ1-3; no reliable D call. Germline CDR1 is LGHDT and CDR2 is YNNKEL (reference sequence). This CDR3 spans 15 amino acids. The V gene lost 1 base and the J gene lost 1 base, with 8 bases spanning the gap. The CDR3 DNA reads as TGTGCCAGCAGCCAAGCTAGCGGATCTGGAAACACCATATATTTT. This codes for CASSQASGSGNTIYF.

V usage is TRBV18 and J usage is TRBJ1-4, with D tentatively TRBD1 (5 bases). The germline V gene encodes CDR1 KGHSH and CDR2 LQKENI. V lost 1 base and J lost 6, with 15 bases in between. The CDR3 contains 16 residues. CDR3 DNA: TGTGCCAGCTCACCACGCGGGACCCGCCGAGATGAAAAACTGTTTTTT. Translation: CASSPRGTRRDEKLFF.